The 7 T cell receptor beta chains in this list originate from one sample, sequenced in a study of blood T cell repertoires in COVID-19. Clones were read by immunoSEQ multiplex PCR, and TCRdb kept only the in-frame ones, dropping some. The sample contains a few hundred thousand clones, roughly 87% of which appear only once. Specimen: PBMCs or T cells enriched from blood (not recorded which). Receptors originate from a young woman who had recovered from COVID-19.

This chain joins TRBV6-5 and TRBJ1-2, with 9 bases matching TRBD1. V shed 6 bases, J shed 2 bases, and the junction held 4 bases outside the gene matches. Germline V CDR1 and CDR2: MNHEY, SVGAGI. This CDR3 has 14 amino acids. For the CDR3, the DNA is TGTGCCAGCAGCCGCGACAGGGGGAACTATGGCTACACCTTC. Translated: CASSRDRGNYGYTF.

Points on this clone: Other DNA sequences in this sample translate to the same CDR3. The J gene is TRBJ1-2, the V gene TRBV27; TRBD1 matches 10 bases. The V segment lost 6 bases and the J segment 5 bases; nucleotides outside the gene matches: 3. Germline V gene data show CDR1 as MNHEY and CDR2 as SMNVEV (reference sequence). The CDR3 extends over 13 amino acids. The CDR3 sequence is CASSSDRGYGYTF. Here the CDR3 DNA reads TGTGCCAGCAGCTCGGACAGGGGGTATGGCTACACCTTC.

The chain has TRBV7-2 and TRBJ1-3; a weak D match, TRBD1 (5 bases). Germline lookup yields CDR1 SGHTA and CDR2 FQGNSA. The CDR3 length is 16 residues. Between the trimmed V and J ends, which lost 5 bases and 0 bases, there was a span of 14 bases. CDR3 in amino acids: CASSPGTGSSGNTIYF. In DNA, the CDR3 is TGTGCCAGCAGCCCCGGGACCGGGAGCTCTGGAAACACCATATATTTT.

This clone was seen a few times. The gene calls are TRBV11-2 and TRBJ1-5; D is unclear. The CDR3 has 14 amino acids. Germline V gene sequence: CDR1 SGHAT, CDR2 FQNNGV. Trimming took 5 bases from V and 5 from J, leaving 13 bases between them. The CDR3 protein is CASSQNSGYQPQHF. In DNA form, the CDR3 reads TGTGCCAGCAGCCAAAACTCGGGGTATCAGCCCCAGCATTTT. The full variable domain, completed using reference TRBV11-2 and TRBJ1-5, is EAGVAQSPRYKIIEKRQSVAFWCNPISGHATLYWYQQILGQGPKLLIQFQNNGVVDDSQLPKDRFSAERLKGVDSTLKIQPAKLEDSAVYLCASSQNSGYQPQHFGDGTRLSIL.

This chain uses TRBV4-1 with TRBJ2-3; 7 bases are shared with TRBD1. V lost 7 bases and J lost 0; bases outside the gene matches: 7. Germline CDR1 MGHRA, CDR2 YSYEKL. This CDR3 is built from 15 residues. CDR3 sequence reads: CASTGTVTSTDTQYF. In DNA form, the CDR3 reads TGCGCCAGCACCGGGACAGTCACTAGCACAGATACGCAGTATTTT.

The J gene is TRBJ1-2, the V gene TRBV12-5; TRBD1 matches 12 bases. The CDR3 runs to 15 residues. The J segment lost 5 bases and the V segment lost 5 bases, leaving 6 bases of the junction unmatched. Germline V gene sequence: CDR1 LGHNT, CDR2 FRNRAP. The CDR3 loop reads CASGPGTGGGYGYTF. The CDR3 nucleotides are TGTGCTAGTGGTCCTGGGACAGGGGGCGGATATGGCTACACCTTC.

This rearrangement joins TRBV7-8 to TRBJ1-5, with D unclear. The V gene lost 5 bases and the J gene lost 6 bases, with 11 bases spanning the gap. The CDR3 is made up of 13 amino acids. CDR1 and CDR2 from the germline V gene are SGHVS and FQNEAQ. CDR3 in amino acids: CASSPGLSQPQHF. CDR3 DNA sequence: TGTGCCAGCAGCCCGGGGTTAAGTCAGCCCCAGCATTTT. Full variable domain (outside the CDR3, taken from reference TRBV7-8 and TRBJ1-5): GAGVSQSPRYKVAKRGQDVALRCDPISGHVSLFWYQQALGQGPEFLTYFQNEAQLDKSGLPSDRFFAERPEGSVSTLKIQRTQQEDSAVYLCASSPGLSQPQHFGDGTRLSIL.